This TCR beta chain was retrieved from a study of blood T cell repertoires in COVID-19. The germline gives CDR1 SNHLY, CDR2 FYNNEI. The CDR3 extends over 13 amino acids. Sequencing used immunoSEQ multiplex PCR; TCRdb keeps in-frame clones, though not all of them. This table has approximately 250,000 clones, around 88% appearing once. Categorization into cohorts depended on clinical history that participants reported. This receptor was identified in a woman aged 40 to 50 with acute COVID-19. The rearrangement links TRBV2 to TRBJ2-1, with TRBD2 identical over 10 bases. Sequenced: PBMCs or T cells enriched from blood (not recorded which). CDR3 in DNA: TGTGCACTAAAAGCGGGAGGGAACAATGAGCAGTTCTTC. Amino acid sequence: CALKAGGNNEQFF. The full variable domain, its missing parts supplied by reference TRBV2 and TRBJ2-1, is EPEVTQTPSHQVTQMGQEVILRCVPISNHLYFYWYRQILGQKVEFLVSFYNNEISEKSEIFDDQFSVERPDGSNFTLKIRSTKLEDSAMYFCALKAGGNNEQFFGPGTRLTVL.